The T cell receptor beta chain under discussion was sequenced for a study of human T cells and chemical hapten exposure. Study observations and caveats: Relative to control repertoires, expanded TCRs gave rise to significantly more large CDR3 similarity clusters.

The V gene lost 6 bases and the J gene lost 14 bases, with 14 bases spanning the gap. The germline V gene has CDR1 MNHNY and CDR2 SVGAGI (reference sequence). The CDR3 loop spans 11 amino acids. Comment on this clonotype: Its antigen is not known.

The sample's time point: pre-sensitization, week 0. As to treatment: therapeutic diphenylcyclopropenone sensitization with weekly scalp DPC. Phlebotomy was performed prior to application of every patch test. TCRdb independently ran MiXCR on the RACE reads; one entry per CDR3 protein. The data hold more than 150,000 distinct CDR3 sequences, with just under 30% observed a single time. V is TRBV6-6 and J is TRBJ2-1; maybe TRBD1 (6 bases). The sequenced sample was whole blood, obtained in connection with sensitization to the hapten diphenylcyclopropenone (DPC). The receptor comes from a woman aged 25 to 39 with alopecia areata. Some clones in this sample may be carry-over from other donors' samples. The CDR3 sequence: CASSITGRKFF. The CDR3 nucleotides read TGTGCCAGCAGCATTACAGGGAGAAAGTTCTTC.